The rows below give T cell receptor beta chains drawn from one sample of a study of HIV-infected patients and healthy controls. One entry per CDR3 protein, called by TCRdb with MiXCR from the 5' RACE reads. Of under 20,000 distinct CDR3 sequences in the sample, roughly 9.1% were seen once. Input material: blood. Receptors were obtained from an adult in good health. Both conserved end residues are trimmed from each CDR3. A D gene is named only where the DNA matches it firmly.

>TRBD1|TRBV30
AWSDPPGTGQAGDTQY
>NA|TRBV6-2/TRBV6-3
ASARSETQY
>TRBD2|TRBV27
ASSSGTSGYTGELF
>TRBD1|TRBV28
ASSLFRGTDTQY
>TRBD2|TRBV7-9
ASKLSLAGFTDTQY
>NA|TRBV29-1
SVERTENTEAF
>NA|TRBV5-1
ASSRLDSDTDTQY
>NA|TRBV20-1
SAPDSLKYNEQF
>TRBD2|TRBV5-5
ASSRSGLEDNEQF
>TRBD2|TRBV7-9
ASSPGTSGRLQETQY
>TRBD1|TRBV2
ASSDPRTGKYKTGELF
>NA|TRBV4-2
ASSHPFAGANVLT
>NA|TRBV24-1
ATSDSAGAF
>NA|TRBV12-3/TRBV12-4
ASSLRGLGTDTQY
>NA|TRBV25-1
ASLQGGEETQY
>TRBD2|TRBV19
ASSMTGLVYNEQF
>NA|TRBV3-1
ASSLTGDTQY
>NA|TRBV7-2
ASSLVSTIGTENYEQY
>NA|TRBV20-1
SARRTVTYEQY